These 25 T cell receptor beta chains originate from one sample sequenced in a study of blood T cell repertoires in COVID-19. Clones were sequenced by immunoSEQ multiplex PCR, and TCRdb holds only the in-frame ones, with some missing. In the table there are more than 150,000 clones, around 85% of which are singletons. Sequenced material: peripheral blood. Every receptor here comes from a man between 45 and 60 years old who had recovered from COVID-19.

The gene calls are TRBV10-2 and TRBJ1-5, with D hard to call. V lost 6 bases, J lost 2 bases, and 8 bases lay in between. From germline, CDR1 is WSHSY and CDR2 SAAADI. This CDR3 has 13 residues. In DNA form, the CDR3 reads TGCGCCAGCAGAGCCCAGGGCAATCAGCCCCAGCATTTT. Translated: CASRAQGNQPQHF.

V and J are TRBV2 and TRBJ2-7; 9 positions match TRBD1. The V gene end was trimmed by 6 bases and the J gene end by 4 bases; junction bases not matched to a gene: 10. The germline gives CDR1 SNHLY, CDR2 FYNNEI. The CDR3 spans 15 residues. The CDR3 DNA is TGTGCCAGCAGCCTAAACAGGGGGCGCGATTACGAGCAGTACTTC. As protein: CASSLNRGRDYEQYF. Together with reference TRBV2 and TRBJ2-7, the CDR3 gives the full variable domain: EPEVTQTPSHQVTQMGQEVILRCVPISNHLYFYWYRQILGQKVEFLVSFYNNEISEKSEIFDDQFSVERPDGSNFTLKIRSTKLEDSAMYFCASSLNRGRDYEQYFGPGTRLTVT.

V and J are TRBV7-2 and TRBJ2-2; D gene ambiguous. V lost 1 base to trimming and J lost 7 bases, with 10 bases between them. CDR1 and CDR2 (germline): SGHTA, FQGNSA. The CDR3 has 14 residues. The CDR3 DNA reads TGTGCCAGCAGCTTAGTGTCAGTTGACGGGGAGCTGTTTTTT. It specifies CASSLVSVDGELFF.

Many counts were recorded for this clone. CDR3 nucleotide sequence: TGCGCCAGTGGGACAGGGGACACCGGGGAGCTGTTTTTT. This encodes CASGTGDTGELFF. The chain is built from TRBV5-1 and TRBJ2-2; 10 bases align to TRBD1. Germline assignment: CDR1 SGHRS and CDR2 YFSETQ. This CDR3 comprises 13 residues. Trimming cost V 8 bases and J 3 bases; bases outside gene matches: 1.

The V call is TRBV10-3, the J call TRBJ1-1; D is undetermined. CDR1 is ENHRY, CDR2 SYGVKD, per germline. The CDR3 runs to 13 residues. The germline V and J ends were trimmed by 6 bases and 1 base, with 9 bases remaining between them. The CDR3 protein is CAISRQENTEAFF. The CDR3 DNA sequence: TGTGCCATCAGCCGCCAGGAGAACACTGAAGCTTTCTTT.

This CDR3 reads CASKNPTHEQYF. The CDR3 bases are TGTGCCAGCAAGAACCCCACTCACGAGCAGTACTTC. This chain links TRBV6-5 with TRBJ2-7; D unresolved. The ends were cut back, 7 bases at V and 5 bases at J, with 12 bases in the middle. This CDR3 has 12 residues. Germline loops: CDR1 MNHEY, CDR2 SVGAGI.

The chain is built from TRBV7-2 and TRBJ2-1, with 7 nucleotides matching TRBD2. V lost 5 bases and J lost 10; bases outside the gene matches: 14. CDR1 is SGHTA, CDR2 FQGNSA, per germline. The CDR3 sequence is 15 residues long. Written as DNA, the CDR3 is TGTGCCAGCAGCATTAGGGCGGGAGTTGAGCAAGAGCAGTTCTTC. This codes for CASSIRAGVEQEQFF. The complete variable domain, with remaining parts taken from reference TRBV7-2 and TRBJ2-1, reads GAGVSQSPSNKVTEKGKDVELRCDPISGHTALYWYRQSLGQGLEFLIYFQGNSAPDKSGLPSDRFSAERTGGSVSTLTIQRTQQEDSAVYLCASSIRAGVEQEQFFGPGTRLTVL.

This rearrangement joins TRBV5-1 to TRBJ2-3, with TRBD2 as a possible D gene (6 bases). Germline CDR1 reads SGHRS; CDR2 reads YFSETQ. With 4 bases removed from V and 2 bases from J, the gap between germline ends came to 29 bases. The CDR3 has 20 amino acids. CDR3 nucleotide sequence: TGCGCCAGCAGCCTGGACCTTCGGGGTGGGTTTGGCGGGGTCACAGATACGCAGTATTTT. Protein sequence: CASSLDLRGGFGGVTDTQYF.

This chain uses TRBV7-2 with TRBJ1-2; TRBD1 matches at 8 bases. Trimming removed 5 bases from V and 9 bases from J; junction bases left unmatched: 11. Per germline, CDR1 SGHTA and CDR2 FQGNSA. The CDR3 runs 14 residues. The CDR3 DNA reads TGTGCCAGCAGCCTAGACAGGGGCCAGAGGAGCTACACCTTC. Translated: CASSLDRGQRSYTF.

The chain has TRBV21-1 and TRBJ2-7; no check of the table's D call, TRBD1, against the DNA was made. TRBV21-1 is designated a pseudogene. This CDR3 contains 15 residues. The CDR3 bases are TGTGCCAGCAGCAAAGGTCGGGACAGTACCTACGAGCAGTACTTC. Amino acids: CASSKGRDSTYEQYF.

The chain joins TRBV4-1 to TRBJ1-2, with 8 bases that match TRBD1. CDR3 length: 15 amino acids. CDR1 and CDR2 from the germline V gene are MGHRA and YSYEKL. V trimming: 1 base; J trimming: 4 bases; junction bases outside the gene matches: 5. The CDR3 is CASSQAGGSGYGYTF. In DNA, the CDR3 is TGCGCCAGCAGCCAAGCAGGGGGCTCTGGCTATGGCTACACCTTC.

This sequence joins TRBV27 and TRBJ1-6; D not certain. Germline CDR1 is MNHEY and CDR2 is SMNVEV (reference sequence). V lost 11 bases, J lost 8 bases, and 19 bases lay in between. This CDR3 has 14 residues. CDR3 sequence reads: CAVKVTGSDSPLHF. The CDR3 nucleotides are TGTGCCGTAAAAGTCACCGGTAGTGATTCACCCCTCCACTTT.

The chain is built from TRBV7-9 and TRBJ2-2, with TRBD2 identical over 7 bases. The trim removed 1 base at V and 4 bases at J, leaving 3 bases unmatched. The CDR3 consists of 15 residues. The germline CDR1 and CDR2 sequences are SEHNR and FQNEAQ (reference sequence). The CDR3 sequence: CASSLGGRFTGELFF. For the CDR3, the DNA is TGTGCCAGCAGCTTAGGCGGGAGATTCACCGGGGAGCTGTTTTTT. Using reference TRBV7-9 and TRBJ2-2 for the parts outside the CDR3, the full variable domain is DTGVSQNPRHKITKRGQNVTFRCDPISEHNRLYWYRQTLGQGPEFLTYFQNEAQLEKSRLLSDRFSAERPKGSFSTLEIQRTEQGDSAMYLCASSLGGRFTGELFFGEGSRLTVL.

The V call is TRBV30, the J call TRBJ2-3; D is uncertain. The CDR3 length is 12 residues. V gave up 5 bases and J gave up 0 bases, with 6 bases separating them. Germline V gene sequence: CDR1 GTSNPN, CDR2 SVGIG (reference sequence). The CDR3 DNA reads as TGTGCCTGGGCCTACAGCACAGATACGCAGTATTTT. Amino acids: CAWAYSTDTQYF.

This clone has just a few counts. The rearrangement joins TRBV9 to TRBJ2-7; 8 bases fit TRBD1. The CDR3 length is 14 residues. V was clipped by 4 bases and J by 2 bases; unmatched bases: 5. Germline values: CDR1 SGDLS, CDR2 YYNGEE. CDR3 nucleotides: TGTGCCAGCAGCCCCGGGACAGGAACCTACGAGCAGTACTTC. It codes for CASSPGTGTYEQYF.

The rearrangement uses TRBV6-2 or TRBV6-3 and TRBJ2-3; D gene ambiguous. This CDR3 region has 13 residues. Germline lookup yields CDR1 MNHEY and CDR2 SVGEGT. V was pared by 4 bases and J by 6 bases, with 11 bases between. Written as DNA, the CDR3 is TGTGCCAGCAGTTTCGGGTCCACCGATACGCAGTATTTT. Its protein product is CASSFGSTDTQYF.

The genes are TRBV5-1 and TRBJ2-7, with 7 bases lining up with TRBD1. Germline CDR1 reads SGHRS; CDR2 reads YFSETQ. V shed 3 bases and J 7 bases; nucleotides not matched to a gene: 10. The CDR3 consists of 14 residues. CDR3 amino acids: CASSSLGQEGEQYF. Written as DNA, the CDR3 is TGCGCCAGCAGCTCCCTAGGACAGGAAGGGGAGCAGTACTTC.

V gene TRBV19 combines with J gene TRBJ1-2; 9 positions match TRBD1. J gave up 6 bases and V 7 bases, and 3 bases lay outside the gene matches. The CDR3 totals 12 residues. CDR1 and CDR2 from the germline V gene are LNHDA and SQIVND (reference sequence). The CDR3 loop reads CASTRDRDGYTF. The CDR3 region has the DNA TGTGCCAGTACCCGGGACAGGGATGGCTACACCTTC. The full variable domain, its missing parts supplied by reference TRBV19 and TRBJ1-2, is DGGITQSPKYLFRKEGQNVTLSCEQNLNHDAMYWYRQDPGQGLRLIYYSQIVNDFQKGDIAEGYSVSREKKESFPLTVTSAQKNPTAFYLCASTRDRDGYTFGSGTRLTVV.

The rearrangement uses TRBV7-8 and TRBJ1-1; TRBD1 aligns across 8 bases. The junction had 4 bases not matched to a gene; V was cut back by 3 bases and J by 1 base. The CDR3 totals 15 residues. Germline assignment: CDR1 SGHVS and CDR2 FQNEAQ. The CDR3 sequence: CASSFLDRGNTEAFF. As DNA, the CDR3 is TGTGCCAGCAGCTTCCTAGACAGGGGGAACACTGAAGCTTTCTTT.

This clone was found a few times. The rearrangement links TRBV2 to TRBJ2-5; 12 positions match TRBD2. Germline assignment: CDR1 SNHLY and CDR2 FYNNEI. The CDR3 has 16 residues. The ends lost 5 bases at V and 4 bases at J; junction bases unmatched: 8. CDR3 DNA: TGTGCCAGCAGTTCTAGCGGGAGGGCCCGTGGAGAGACCCAGTACTTC. It specifies CASSSSGRARGETQYF.

The chain joins TRBV5-4 to TRBJ2-2; tentative D call: TRBD2 (6 bases). The V gene's germline CDR1 is SGHNT and CDR2 YYREEE (reference sequence). The CDR3 loop spans 17 amino acids. Trimming stripped 4 bases from V and 4 bases from J, with 20 bases between. CDR3 amino acids: CASSIAVGRGRTGELFF. In nucleotides, the CDR3 is TGTGCCAGCAGCATAGCCGTGGGGCGGGGACGCACCGGGGAGCTGTTTTTT. The full variable domain, in which reference TRBV5-4 and TRBJ2-2 provide the parts outside the CDR3, is ETGVTQSPTHLIKTRGQQVTLRCSSQSGHNTVSWYQQALGQGPQFIFQYYREEENGRGNFPPRFSGLQFPNYSSELNVNALELDDSALYLCASSIAVGRGRTGELFFGEGSRLTVL.

In this sample, this clone turned up a few times. The chain is built from TRBV5-5 and TRBJ1-2; the D gene is possibly TRBD1 (5 bases). The CDR3 totals 15 residues. Germline V lookup: CDR1 SGHKS, CDR2 YYEKEE (reference sequence). Trimming pared 4 bases from V and 6 bases from J, leaving 19 bases between. The CDR3 loop reads CASSAPLGGVHGYTF. Written as DNA, the CDR3 is TGTGCCAGCAGCGCCCCCCTGGGGGGGGTCCATGGCTACACCTTC.

At least ten counts were recorded for this clone. J is TRBJ1-1 and V is TRBV7-7; 7 positions match TRBD1. V was pared by 6 bases and J by 0 bases, with 10 bases of the junction left unmatched. The CDR3 spans 16 residues. Germline values: CDR1 SSHAT, CDR2 FNYEAQ (reference sequence). The CDR3 protein is CASRARDSSMNTEAFF. CDR3 bases: TGTGCCAGCAGGGCCCGGGACAGCTCAATGAACACTGAAGCTTTCTTT.

This rearrangement joins TRBV5-6 to TRBJ1-1; D is ambiguous. The V gene's germline CDR1 is SGHDT and CDR2 YYEEEE. The CDR3 consists of 12 residues. Trimming took 4 bases from V and 5 from J, leaving 9 bases between them. The chain's CDR3 is CASSHRGTEAFF. CDR3 nucleotide sequence: TGTGCCAGCAGCCACCGGGGTACTGAAGCTTTCTTT.

The genes are TRBV10-1 and TRBJ2-2, with D maybe TRBD1 (6 bases). The germline gives CDR1 WNHNN, CDR2 SYGVQD (reference sequence). Trimming shortened V by 4 bases and J by 6 bases, and 6 bases separated the two germline ends. The CDR3 sequence is 12 residues long. CDR3 amino acids: CASSGQAGELFF. CDR3 nucleotides: TGCGCCAGCAGTGGACAGGCCGGGGAGCTGTTTTTT.